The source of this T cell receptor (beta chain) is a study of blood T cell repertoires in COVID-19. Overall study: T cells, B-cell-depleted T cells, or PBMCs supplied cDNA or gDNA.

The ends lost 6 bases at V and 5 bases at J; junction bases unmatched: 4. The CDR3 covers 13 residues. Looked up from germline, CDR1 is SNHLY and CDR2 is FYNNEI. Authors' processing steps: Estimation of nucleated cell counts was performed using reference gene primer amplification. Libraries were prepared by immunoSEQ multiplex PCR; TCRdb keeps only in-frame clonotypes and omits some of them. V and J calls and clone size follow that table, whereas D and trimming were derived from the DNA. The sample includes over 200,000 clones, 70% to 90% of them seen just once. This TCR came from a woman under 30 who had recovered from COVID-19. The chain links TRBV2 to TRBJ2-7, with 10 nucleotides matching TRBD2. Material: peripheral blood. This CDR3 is CASRSGLADEQYF. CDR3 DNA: TGTGCCAGCAGGAGCGGACTAGCGGACGAGCAGTACTTC.